This entry lists 12 T cell receptor beta chains sequenced from one sample in a study of cytotoxic CD8 clonotypes in ibrutinib-treated CLL. Profiled with immunoSEQ multiplex PCR; TCRdb holds only in-frame clones, not every one. The sample includes fewer than 90,000 clones, approximately 71% of them seen just once. Material: PBMCs, obtained after 12 months of ibrutinib treatment. The receptors here all came from a human donor with chronic lymphocytic leukemia.

The chain carries TRBV30 and TRBJ2-7; 11 nucleotides align to TRBD1. Germline V gene sequence: CDR1 GTSNPN, CDR2 SVGIG (reference sequence). The V gene end was trimmed by 2 bases and the J gene end by 8 bases; junction bases not matched to a gene: 8. The CDR3 has 14 amino acids. CDR3 bases: TGTGCCTGGAGTCGGACAGGGGGCCTCCCGCAGCAGTACTTC. Translation gives CAWSRTGGLPQQYF. Combining the CDR3 with reference TRBV30 and TRBJ2-7 gives the whole variable domain SQTIHQWPATLVQPVGSPLSLECTVEGTSNPNLYWYRQAAGRGLQLLFYSVGIGQISSEVPQNLSASRPQDRQFILSSKKLLLSDSGFYLCAWSRTGGLPQQYFGPGTRLTVT.

This chain uses TRBV18 with TRBJ1-2; a possible D gene is TRBD1 (5 bases). Germline V gene sequence: CDR1 KGHSH, CDR2 LQKENI. V shed 2 bases and J shed 8 bases, with 12 bases lying between them. The CDR3 runs 13 residues. The CDR3: CASSPGERDGYTF. In DNA form, the CDR3 reads TGTGCCAGCTCACCAGGGGAGAGGGACGGCTACACCTTC.

The chain is built from TRBV19 and TRBJ2-6; no clear D. The V and J ends lost 8 bases and 4 bases respectively, with 21 bases between them. CDR1 LNHDA and CDR2 SQIVND come from the germline V gene (reference sequence). This CDR3 has 17 amino acids. The DNA for the CDR3 is TGTGCCAGTGGACGCGACACTTGGGGTCGGGGGGCCAACGTCCTGACTTTC. Protein sequence: CASGRDTWGRGANVLTF.

This chain links TRBV19 with TRBJ1-4, with a possible D match to TRBD1 (5 bases). Germline CDR1 reads LNHDA; CDR2 reads SQIVND (reference sequence). Trimming cost V 4 bases and J 1 base, with 13 bases left between them. CDR3 length: 16 residues. Here the CDR3 reads CASSNRGVGTNEKLFF. CDR3 in DNA: TGTGCCAGTAGTAATCGGGGGGTCGGAACTAATGAAAAACTGTTTTTT.

The rearrangement joins TRBV10-3 to TRBJ1-6; D remains ambiguous. CDR1 and CDR2 (germline): ENHRY, SYGVKD. The V gene lost 3 bases and the J gene lost 3 bases, with 12 bases spanning the gap. The CDR3 runs to 16 residues. CDR3: CAISEGKGFYNSPLHF. The CDR3 DNA reads as TGTGCCATCAGTGAAGGCAAGGGCTTCTATAATTCACCCCTCCACTTT.

The CDR3 bases are TGTGCCAGTAGTGCCCAGAGGGACGGAAAACTGTTTTTT. Translated: CASSAQRDGKLFF. V usage is TRBV19 and J usage is TRBJ1-4, with D tentatively TRBD1 (5 bases). Germline V gene sequence: CDR1 LNHDA, CDR2 SQIVND (reference sequence). The CDR3 extends over 13 amino acids. The V end was cut by 5 bases, the J end by 10 bases, with 14 bases between.

The rearrangement links TRBV5-4 to TRBJ1-1; D is possibly TRBD1 (6 bases). The CDR3 has 14 amino acids. Trimming stripped 4 bases from V and 0 bases from J, with 10 bases between. The germline V gene encodes CDR1 SGHNT and CDR2 YYREEE (reference sequence). The CDR3 DNA is TGTGCCAGCAGCCGGGACACGATGAACACTGAAGCTTTCTTT. It codes for CASSRDTMNTEAFF.

The chain has TRBV23-1 and TRBJ1-6; perhaps TRBD1 as D (5 bases). TRBV23-1 is classed as an ORF, of uncertain function. This CDR3 has 14 amino acids. The V end lost 7 bases, the J end lost 12 bases, and 19 bases lay between the germline ends. DNA of the CDR3: TGCGCCAGCACACTACTCGTGGGGGAGCAACCCCTCCACTTT. Translated, it gives CASTLLVGEQPLHF.

Details on this clone: This same CDR3 is encoded by further DNA sequences in the sample. This chain connects TRBV30 to TRBJ1-1, with D unclear. The CDR3 has 11 amino acids. The V gene's germline CDR1 is GTSNPN and CDR2 SVGIG (reference sequence). Trimming cost V 0 bases and J 7 bases, with 6 bases left between them. The chain's CDR3 is CAWSVQVEAFF. The CDR3 DNA is TGTGCCTGGAGTGTACAAGTTGAAGCTTTCTTT.

This clone was observed a single time. The chain uses TRBV2 and TRBJ1-6; 8 bases align to TRBD1. The CDR3 has 15 residues. Trimming at V came to 10 bases and at J to 5 bases, leaving 10 bases not matched to a gene. CDR1 is SNHLY and CDR2 is FYNNEI in the germline V gene. Written as DNA, the CDR3 is TGTGCCACACAGGACAGGGACAGAAATAATTCACCCCTCCACTTT. This translates into CATQDRDRNNSPLHF.

This rearrangement joins TRBV6-1 to TRBJ1-1; D call uncertain. The CDR3 runs to 14 residues. In germline, CDR1 is MNHNS, CDR2 SASEGT. V was shortened by 6 bases and J by 0 bases, with 11 bases between the two germline ends. The CDR3: CASRFNGLNTEAFF. The CDR3 region has the DNA TGTGCCAGCAGGTTCAACGGACTGAACACTGAAGCTTTCTTT.

This clone was detected a few times. The chain has TRBV5-1 and TRBJ1-1; tentative D call: TRBD1 (5 bases). V shed 0 bases and J shed 0 bases, with 12 bases lying between them. The CDR3 has 16 residues. CDR1 is SGHRS and CDR2 is YFSETQ in the germline V gene. The DNA for the CDR3 is TGCGCCAGCAGCTTGGGGCCAGGGTTTATGAACACTGAAGCTTTCTTT. It is translated as CASSLGPGFMNTEAFF.